A single sample is the source of the 17 T cell receptor beta chains below, sequenced in a study of patients and donors after allogeneic stem cell transplantation. MiXCR, run by TCRdb on the RT-PCR reads, gives a single entry per CDR3 protein. This sample has 150,000 to 200,000 distinct CDR3 sequences, with 24% found just once. The source material was blood, either unsorted or a sorted T cell fraction (not recorded which). These TCRs come from a human donor who was either an allogeneic HSCT recipient or a stem cell or donor lymphocyte infusion donor (not recorded which). It is not recorded whose cells these are; they may come from a transplant donor.

V is TRBV2 and J is TRBJ1-1; D remains unclear. The V end lost 8 bases, the J end lost 5 bases, and 24 bases lay between the germline ends. Per germline, CDR1 SNHLY and CDR2 FYNNEI. The CDR3 totals 16 residues. Written as DNA, the CDR3 is TGTGCCAGCCTCTCTTCGGGCGGCAAATTGGGGACTGAAGCTTTCTTT. Protein sequence: CASLSSGGKLGTEAFF.

The genes are TRBV5-5 and TRBJ2-1; D is uncertain. The V and J ends lost 2 bases and 10 bases respectively, with 7 bases between them. In germline, CDR1 is SGHKS, CDR2 YYEKEE (reference sequence). The CDR3 has 11 amino acids. CDR3 region: CASSFTTEQFF. CDR3 nucleotides: TGTGCCAGCAGCTTCACGACAGAGCAGTTCTTC. Looking up the rest from reference TRBV5-5 and TRBJ2-1 gives the full variable domain: DAGVTQSPTHLIKTRGQQVTLRCSPISGHKSVSWYQQVLGQGPQFIFQYYEKEERGRGNFPDRFSARQFPNYSSELNVNALLLGDSALYLCASSFTTEQFFGPGTRLTVL.

In its sample, this clonotype was seen many times. This chain uses TRBV27 with TRBJ1-1; D is unresolved. The germline V gene has CDR1 MNHEY and CDR2 SMNVEV (reference sequence). There are 13 residues in the CDR3. Trimming cost V 5 bases and J 0 bases, with 7 bases left between them. The chain's CDR3 is CASSPHMNTEAFF. The CDR3 region has the DNA TGTGCCAGCAGTCCCCACATGAACACTGAAGCTTTCTTT.

Many counts were recorded for this clonotype. The CDR3 is CSVFGGGSSGNTIYF. The DNA of the CDR3 is TGCAGCGTTTTCGGAGGGGGCAGCTCTGGAAACACCATATATTTT. This chain links TRBV29-1 with TRBJ1-3; 7 positions agree with TRBD1. V shed 5 bases and J 0 bases; nucleotides not matched to a gene: 7. CDR1 and CDR2 from the germline V gene are SQVTM and ANQGSEA. The length of the CDR3 is 15 residues. Variable domain in full (rest from reference TRBV29-1 and TRBJ1-3): SAVISQKPSRDICQRGTSLTIQCQVDSQVTMMFWYRQQPGQSLTLIATANQGSEATYESGFVIDKFPISRPNLTFSTLTVSNMSPEDSSIYLCSVFGGGSSGNTIYFGEGSWLTVV.

The table lists this clonotype with a few counts. The chain has TRBV6-5 and TRBJ1-6; TRBD1 is a possible D gene (6 bases). This CDR3 is built from 13 residues. Trimming pared 2 bases from V and 10 bases from J, leaving 9 bases between. The germline CDR1 and CDR2 sequences are MNHEY and SVGAGI. This chain's CDR3 is CASSYAGVSPLHF. For the CDR3, the DNA is TGTGCCAGCAGTTACGCAGGGGTCTCACCCCTCCACTTT.

The rearrangement joins TRBV12-3 or TRBV12-4 to TRBJ2-5; D perhaps matches TRBD2 (5 bases). V lost 5 bases and J 4 bases, leaving 14 bases between the germline ends. This CDR3 has 14 amino acids. The CDR3 sequence is CASSTGRERETQYF. CDR3 DNA sequence: TGTGCCAGCAGTACGGGTCGGGAACGAGAGACCCAGTACTTC.

The sample holds a few counts of this clonotype. The chain carries TRBV20-1 and TRBJ1-5; 9 positions match TRBD1. Trimming at V came to 1 base and at J to 6 bases, leaving 7 bases not matched to a gene. CDR1 and CDR2 from the germline V gene are DFQATT and SNEGSKA (reference sequence). The CDR3 has 15 amino acids. The CDR3, as DNA: TGCAGTGCTAGAGGAACAGGGGGCTCGGCTCAGCCCCAGCATTTT. This sequence encodes CSARGTGGSAQPQHF.

This sequence joins TRBV7-3 and TRBJ2-1, with TRBD2 identical over 9 bases. Trimming removed 8 bases from V and 6 bases from J; junction bases left unmatched: 8. Germline loops: CDR1 SGHTA, CDR2 FQGTGA. The CDR3 is 14 amino acids. CDR3 protein: CASGLASGTNEQFF. CDR3 sequence (DNA): TGTGCCAGCGGGTTGGCTAGCGGGACCAATGAGCAGTTCTTC.

This clonotype was seen once. The chain combines TRBV24-1 with TRBJ2-5, with D hard to call. Germline V lookup: CDR1 KGHDR, CDR2 SFDVKD. V lost 0 bases and J 5 bases, leaving 9 bases between the germline ends. The CDR3 consists of 14 residues. The CDR3 region has the DNA TGTGCCACCAGTGATTTGTCACATCAGGAGACCCAGTACTTC. It codes for CATSDLSHQETQYF.

This clonotype was found a few times. This chain uses TRBV9 with TRBJ1-3, with D uncertain. Trimming took off 4 bases at V and 0 bases at J, with 17 bases between the two ends. The V gene's germline CDR1 is SGDLS and CDR2 YYNGEE. This CDR3 spans 17 amino acids. CDR3 bases: TGTGCCAGCAGCCTCTTCGTTAAGGCCAGCTCTGGAAACACCATATATTTT. This encodes CASSLFVKASSGNTIYF.

This clonotype was counted between two and nine times. This rearrangement joins TRBV29-1 to TRBJ1-2; D uncertain. Germline V lookup: CDR1 SQVTM, CDR2 ANQGSEA. V was trimmed by 5 bases and J by 8 bases, leaving 15 bases between them. There are 12 residues in the CDR3. The DNA for the CDR3 is TGCAGCGTTCGGGAGTCCCATTGGGGCTACACCTTC. It translates to CSVRESHWGYTF.

The V call is TRBV7-8, the J call TRBJ1-1; TRBD1 agrees at 8 bases. This CDR3 spans 16 amino acids. J lost 2 bases, V lost 1 base, and 6 bases had no gene match. The germline gives CDR1 SGHVS, CDR2 FQNEAQ. The CDR3 here is CASSLVPGQGNTEAFF. In DNA form, the CDR3 reads TGTGCCAGCAGCTTAGTTCCCGGACAGGGAAACACTGAAGCTTTCTTT.

There are a few counts of this clonotype. The chain carries TRBV2 and TRBJ1-1; D is uncertain. This CDR3 spans 15 amino acids. V was clipped by 6 bases and J by 1 base, with 15 bases between them. In germline, CDR1 is SNHLY, CDR2 FYNNEI. The CDR3 DNA is TGTGCCAGCAGGCCGGCCGTGGCAGAGAACACTGAAGCTTTCTTT. It codes for CASRPAVAENTEAFF.

Here the CDR3 reads CASSPRLGKDNSPLHF. The CDR3 DNA is TGTGCCAGCAGCCCAAGGTTGGGTAAAGATAATTCACCCCTCCACTTT. The chain couples TRBV3-1 to TRBJ1-6, with D unresolved. Trimming stripped 4 bases from V and 5 bases from J, with 15 bases between. The germline V gene encodes CDR1 LGHDT and CDR2 YNNKEL (reference sequence). The CDR3 contains 16 residues.

This rearrangement joins TRBV29-1 to TRBJ2-2; 8 bases are shared with TRBD1. The CDR3 has 15 residues. J gave up 4 bases and V 3 bases, and 7 bases lay outside the gene matches. CDR1 and CDR2 (germline): SQVTM, ANQGSEA. The CDR3 DNA follows: TGCAGCGTTGAGGGAGACAGGGGAGGCACCGGGGAGCTGTTTTTT. As protein: CSVEGDRGGTGELFF.

There are a few counts of this clonotype. The genes are TRBV7-3 and TRBJ1-1, with 7 nucleotides matching TRBD1. There are 16 residues in the CDR3. The germline V gene encodes CDR1 SGHTA and CDR2 FQGTGA. With 1 base clipped from V and 4 bases from J, the junction kept 9 bases outside the gene matches. CDR3 coding DNA: TGTGCCAGCAGCTTAATGCACACAGGGGCGGGCACTGAAGCTTTCTTT. It specifies CASSLMHTGAGTEAFF.

This clonotype appeared many times. The CDR3 is CASSFLVSGNTIYF. The DNA of the CDR3 is TGTGCCAGCAGTTTTTTAGTATCTGGAAACACCATATATTTT. The J gene is TRBJ1-3, the V gene TRBV12-3 or TRBV12-4; unclear D gene. Trimming took 3 bases from V and 1 from J, leaving 7 bases between them. CDR3 length: 14 amino acids.